This T cell receptor beta chain was found in a study of immune heterogeneity within non-small cell lung tumors (dated by TCRdb to the late 2010s). Turning to the overall study: By histology, a few squamous cell carcinomas, 9 to 11 non-squamous carcinomas and 1 tumor not otherwise specified were included. To look at intratumoral immune heterogeneity, the study ran whole-exome sequencing, RNA-seq and TCR beta repertoire sequencing on several spatially distinct regions taken from every NSCLC tumor. TCR repertoires were analyzed from approximately 58 tumor loci of fewer than 16 patients, while transcriptome data covered only 44 loci from about twelve patients. For mutant peptides 8 to 11 amino acids long, netMHCpan-3.0 predicted neoantigen binding to the HLA alleles of each patient. The research as a whole found: Local tumor mutational burden and local T-cell repertoire clonality had a statistically significant but moderate positive correlation (R 0.3 to 0.35). High-frequency TCR beta clonotypes were largely distinct between individual patients. Identical dominant CDR3B clonotypes recurred across loci within a patient, yet different tumor locations also harbored unique high-frequency clones.

The TCR beta CDR3 region was amplified with a multiplex PCR system whose first round of approximately 10 cycles used 32 V-gene forward primers and 13 J-gene reverse primers. The first PCR round was done with a QIAGEN Multiplex PCR Kit, and the primer sequences were filed in Chinese patent CN105087789A. A second PCR round added Illumina universal primers using the Phusion High-Fidelity PCR Kit. TCR libraries were paired-end sequenced at 151 bp read length on the Illumina HiSeq X Ten platform. Turning to the authors' computational methods: Cutadapt was used to discard reads without multiplex PCR primers, PEAR merged the read pairs, and MiXCR with default settings called the CDR3 regions. Shannon entropy measured repertoire diversity, while clonality was calculated as one minus the Shannon entropy divided by the ln of the count of productive unique sequences. Clonotypes present at frequencies of at least 0.5% were defined as dominant or high-frequency T-cell clones. TCRdb ran its own pipeline on the public reads, namely fastp trimming at Q25 and MiXCR clone calling, and kept in-frame beta chains. Each entry is one CDR3 protein sequence, shown with its most common DNA and genes. It is TCRdb's table, rather than the study itself, that gives the V and J calls and clone size. The sample table lists about 15,000 distinct CDR3 sequences, roughly 30% of them with a count of one. The top ten constitute less than 5% of the sample.

Genomic DNA was extracted from bulk tumor tissue and used as the TCR template, and 600 ng gDNA was amplified per sample. Multiple biopsies per primary tumor were taken during surgery, spaced as far apart as possible within the tumor mass. The study cohort was described as untreated and was composed of newly diagnosed NSCLC cases undergoing curative surgery. The donor group was made up of 15 newly diagnosed non-small cell lung cancer patients undergoing surgery with curative intent. Two independent pathologists examined the resected tumor masses. Only high-quality DNA and RNA samples were carried forward to sequencing. V gives up 1 base and J gives up 10 bases, and the segment between their germline ends measures 5 bases. Including cysteine and phenylalanine, the CDR3 has 11 amino acids. Just CDR3 DNA is preserved here, 33 bases in frame from base 1. This clonotype is medium-sized (0.01 to 0.1%) in terms of sample share. Its antigen is unknown. Qualities for individual bases were not recorded, and no much larger clone is one base off.

What was sequenced was lung tumor tissue. The sequence came from a man aged 40-55 years with non-small cell lung cancer. This chain joins TRBV12-3 or TRBV12-4 to TRBJ2-1; no D gene can be assigned with confidence. The CDR3 amino acid sequence is: CASSLGLEQFF. The DNA is as follows: TGTGCCAGCAGTTTAGGGCTAGAGCAGTTCTTC.